These 27 T cell receptor beta chains were sequenced from one sample in a study of blood T cell repertoires in COVID-19. Clones were read by immunoSEQ multiplex PCR, and TCRdb kept only the in-frame ones, dropping some. The repertoire holds 200,000 to 250,000 clones, with roughly 89% as singletons. Source material: PBMCs or T cells enriched from blood (not recorded which). All receptors derive from a man aged 25-45 years who had been exposed to COVID-19.

CDR3 in DNA: TGTGCCAGCAGCCAACTTACGATTCCCGGGACAGGAAGTTCCTACGAGCAGTACTTC. Translation gives CASSQLTIPGTGSSYEQYF. The V gene is TRBV7-9, the J gene TRBJ2-7, with 8 bases fitting TRBD1. Germline V gives CDR1 SEHNR, CDR2 FQNEAQ (reference sequence). The length of the CDR3 is 19 residues. The V gene end was trimmed by 5 bases and the J gene end by 1 base; junction bases not matched to a gene: 19.

The chain combines TRBV9 with TRBJ2-1, with 10 bases lining up with TRBD2. V gave up 4 bases and J gave up 4 bases; unmatched junction bases: 5. The CDR3 runs to 15 residues. Germline V gene lookup returns CDR1 SGDLS and CDR2 YYNGEE. As DNA, the CDR3 is TGTGCCAGCAGCCCTAGCGGGGGTCCGTACAATGAGCAGTTCTTC. Protein product: CASSPSGGPYNEQFF.

The chain has TRBV9 and TRBJ2-3; 8 bases fit TRBD2. The CDR3 has 16 residues. Per the germline V gene, CDR1 is SGDLS and CDR2 is YYNGEE. The V gene end was trimmed by 3 bases and the J gene end by 5 bases; junction bases not matched to a gene: 11. The CDR3 DNA reads TGTGCCAGCAGCGGACGCCCGGGGGGGACTAAAGATACGCAGTATTTT. It specifies CASSGRPGGTKDTQYF. Full variable domain (missing parts from reference TRBV9 and TRBJ2-3): DSGVTQTPKHLITATGQRVTLRCSPRSGDLSVYWYQQSLDQGLQFLIQYYNGEERAKGNILERFSAQQFPDLHSELNLSSLELGDSALYFCASSGRPGGTKDTQYFGPGTRLTVL.

The V and J genes are TRBV11-3 and TRBJ1-1; D is uncertain. The CDR3 contains 15 residues. The ends were cut back, 5 bases at V and 0 bases at J, with 13 bases in the middle. Germline values: CDR1 SGHNT, CDR2 YENEEA. CDR3 nucleotide sequence: TGTGCCAGCAGCCCCGGGAGTAACTTGAACACTGAAGCTTTCTTT. Residues: CASSPGSNLNTEAFF.

The chain links TRBV7-9 to TRBJ2-1, with 7 bases fitting TRBD1. The CDR3 is made up of 14 amino acids. Losses at the gene ends were 1 base for V and 9 bases for J; bases not matched to a gene: 6. Germline V CDR1 and CDR2: SEHNR, FQNEAQ (reference sequence). CDR3 coding DNA: TGTGCCAGCAGCTTAGTAGGGGGCCTCGGTGAGCAGTTCTTC. Its translation: CASSLVGGLGEQFF.

This clone was seen only a few times. The chain uses TRBV3-1 (or the pseudogene TRBV3-2) and TRBJ2-5; unclear D gene. The CDR3 sequence is 13 residues long. Germline assignment: CDR1 LGHDT and CDR2 YNNKEL (reference sequence). V lost 1 base to trimming and J lost 4 bases, with 7 bases between them. The CDR3 loop is CASSQVHRETQYF. The CDR3 DNA reads TGTGCCAGCAGCCAAGTTCACAGAGAGACCCAGTACTTC.

The chain couples TRBV5-1 to TRBJ1-2; tentative D call: TRBD1 (5 bases). This CDR3 spans 14 amino acids. Germline lookup yields CDR1 SGHRS and CDR2 YFSETQ. Trimming left V 0 bases short and J 3 bases short, with 9 bases between. The CDR3 DNA is TGCGCCAGCAGCTTGGTCCAGGGCGACTATGGCTACACCTTC. Its translation is CASSLVQGDYGYTF. The full variable domain, with the rest looked up from reference TRBV5-1 and TRBJ1-2, is KAGVTQTPRYLIKTRGQQVTLSCSPISGHRSVSWYQQTPGQGLQFLFEYFSETQRNKGNFPGRFSGRQFSNSRSEMNVSTLELGDSALYLCASSLVQGDYGYTFGSGTRLTVV.

This sequence joins TRBV7-6 and TRBJ2-3, with 8 nucleotides matching TRBD2. Germline trimming cut 2 bases from V and 1 base from J; bases unmatched to any gene: 20. The CDR3 has 21 amino acids. In germline, CDR1 is SGHVS, CDR2 FNYEAQ. CDR3 coding DNA: TGTGCCAGCAGCTTAAACGTTTTTGCCGGGAGGGGGGAGCTTCGCACAGATACGCAGTATTTT. It codes for CASSLNVFAGRGELRTDTQYF.

This chain links TRBV5-6 with TRBJ2-3, with a weak D call TRBD2 (6 bases). CDR3 size: 11 residues. The germline gives CDR1 SGHDT, CDR2 YYEEEE. The V end lost 3 bases, the J end lost 11 bases, and 10 bases lay between the germline ends. The CDR3 DNA reads TGTGCCAGCAGCTCCAGGCGGGAGCAGTATTTT. It specifies CASSSRREQYF.

This clone turned up a few times. The J gene is TRBJ2-1, the V gene TRBV4-2, with D hard to call. V was shortened by 8 bases and J by 0 bases, with 14 bases between the two germline ends. Germline CDR1 and CDR2: LGHNA and YNFKEQ. This CDR3 has 15 residues. The CDR3 reads CASVMTSGSYNEQFF. The CDR3, as DNA: TGTGCCAGCGTGATGACTTCTGGCTCCTACAATGAGCAGTTCTTC.

V is TRBV3-1 (or the pseudogene TRBV3-2) and J is TRBJ1-2; D gene ambiguous. The CDR3 loop spans 13 amino acids. V lost 7 bases, J lost 8 bases, and 17 bases lay in between. Germline V gene lookup returns CDR1 LGHDT and CDR2 YNNKEL (reference sequence). CDR3 DNA sequence: TGTGCCAGCACCCCCTTGAAGGGCGGGGGCTACACCTTC. It encodes CASTPLKGGGYTF.

V is TRBV28 and J is TRBJ2-7; D might be TRBD1 (6 bases). Germline CDR1 reads MDHEN; CDR2 reads SYDVKM. The V end was cut by 10 bases, the J end by 4 bases, with 17 bases between. CDR3 size: 13 residues. As DNA, the CDR3 is TGTGCCACCGAAACAGGGAGTCATTACGAGCAGTACTTC. This gives the protein CATETGSHYEQYF.

The rearrangement uses TRBV5-5 and TRBJ2-3; 7 positions match TRBD2. Trimming at V came to 0 bases and at J to 3 bases, leaving 7 bases not matched to a gene. CDR1 and CDR2 from the germline V gene are SGHKS and YYEKEE (reference sequence). CDR3 size: 16 residues. In DNA, the CDR3 is TGTGCCAGCAGCTTGGGACCCGGGGGGAATACAGATACGCAGTATTTT. Amino acid sequence: CASSLGPGGNTDTQYF. The whole variable domain, filled in from reference TRBV5-5 and TRBJ2-3, reads DAGVTQSPTHLIKTRGQQVTLRCSPISGHKSVSWYQQVLGQGPQFIFQYYEKEERGRGNFPDRFSARQFPNYSSELNVNALLLGDSALYLCASSLGPGGNTDTQYFGPGTRLTVL.

The genes are TRBV2 and TRBJ2-1; TRBD1 matches 11 bases. This CDR3 contains 14 residues. With V trimmed by 11 bases and J by 9 bases, 12 bases remained unmatched. The germline gives CDR1 SNHLY, CDR2 FYNNEI. The CDR3 DNA sequence: TGTGCCGGTACGGTGGACAGGGGGCCGGGTGAGCAGTTCTTC. Residues: CAGTVDRGPGEQFF.

V and J are TRBV6-1 and TRBJ1-3; D not certain. V shed 4 bases and J shed 4 bases, with 20 bases lying between them. The CDR3 has 17 residues. The germline V gene encodes CDR1 MNHNS and CDR2 SASEGT. The CDR3 bases are TGTGCCAGCAGTGGAGGAATAGGCCTACTAGGAGGAAACACCATATATTTT. Protein sequence: CASSGGIGLLGGNTIYF.

The V call is TRBV7-9, the J call TRBJ2-3, with D tentatively TRBD1 (6 bases). CDR3 length: 12 amino acids. V lost 5 bases to trimming and J lost 4 bases, with 7 bases between them. Germline values: CDR1 SEHNR, CDR2 FQNEAQ (reference sequence). The CDR3 spells CASSRTADTQYF. The DNA of the CDR3 is TGTGCCAGCAGCAGGACAGCAGATACGCAGTATTTT.

The V call is TRBV5-1, the J call TRBJ1-1, with 9 bases identical to TRBD1. The germline V gene encodes CDR1 SGHRS and CDR2 YFSETQ. The J segment lost 4 bases and the V segment lost 2 bases, leaving 15 bases of the junction unmatched. The CDR3 contains 18 residues. In DNA, the CDR3 is TGCGCCAGCAGCTTAAACTCTTATATCGGACAGGGGAGCACTGAAGCTTTCTTT. Its translation is CASSLNSYIGQGSTEAFF.

This chain connects TRBV10-2 to TRBJ2-5, with TRBD2 identical over 15 bases. CDR1 and CDR2 from the germline V gene are WSHSY and SAAADI. V shed 2 bases, J shed 2 bases, and the junction held 0 bases outside the gene matches. The CDR3 runs 16 residues. This CDR3 reads CASSEGLAGGQETQYF. The CDR3 nucleotides read TGCGCCAGCAGTGAGGGACTAGCGGGGGGGCAAGAGACCCAGTACTTC.

V and J are TRBV7-3 and TRBJ1-3, with D maybe TRBD1 (6 bases). Germline CDR1 is SGHTA and CDR2 is FQGTGA. There are 14 residues in the CDR3. V gave up 5 bases and J gave up 3 bases, with 11 bases separating them. This CDR3 is CASSLDSLGNTIYF. Here the CDR3 DNA reads TGTGCCAGCAGCCTGGACAGTCTTGGAAACACCATATATTTT. Full variable domain (remainder filled in from reference TRBV7-3 and TRBJ1-3): GAGVSQTPSNKVTEKGKYVELRCDPISGHTALYWYRQSLGQGPEFLIYFQGTGAADDSGLPNDRFFAVRPEGSVSTLKIQRTERGDSAVYLCASSLDSLGNTIYFGEGSWLTVV.

The chain has TRBV5-1 and TRBJ1-2; no clear D. The germline CDR1 and CDR2 sequences are SGHRS and YFSETQ. V gave up 1 base and J gave up 0 bases, with 7 bases separating them. CDR3 length: 14 amino acids. CDR3 sequence reads: CASSLQVSNYGYTF. Written as DNA, the CDR3 is TGCGCCAGCAGCTTGCAGGTCTCTAACTATGGCTACACCTTC.

The chain carries TRBV3-1 (or the pseudogene TRBV3-2) and TRBJ2-2; D is possibly TRBD2 (5 bases). This CDR3 spans 15 amino acids. V lost 4 bases, J lost 2 bases, and 11 bases lay in between. Germline-derived CDR1 and CDR2 are LGHDT and YNNKEL (reference sequence). In DNA form, the CDR3 reads TGTGCCAGCAGCCGTCGGACTGCTAACACCGGGGAGCTGTTTTTT. Translation: CASSRRTANTGELFF.

This sequence joins TRBV5-1 and TRBJ1-6; tentative D call: TRBD1 (5 bases). Germline lookup yields CDR1 SGHRS and CDR2 YFSETQ. The CDR3 totals 16 residues. V was trimmed by 4 bases and J by 7 bases, leaving 18 bases between them. CDR3 in amino acids: CASSLLGEGKNSPLHF. The CDR3 DNA sequence: TGCGCCAGCAGCCTTCTAGGGGAGGGTAAGAATTCACCCCTCCACTTT.

The chain carries TRBV9 and TRBJ1-1; the D is unclear. Trimming stripped 4 bases from V and 3 bases from J, with 22 bases between. Per germline, CDR1 SGDLS and CDR2 YYNGEE. There are 17 residues in the CDR3. The CDR3 sequence is CASSPLGYGEVDTEAFF. CDR3 nucleotides: TGTGCCAGCAGCCCTCTAGGGTACGGGGAGGTAGACACTGAAGCTTTCTTT.

This chain uses TRBV2 with TRBJ2-5, with 8 bases fitting TRBD2. Germline values: CDR1 SNHLY, CDR2 FYNNEI. The junction had 9 bases not matched to a gene; V was cut back by 11 bases and J by 4 bases. The CDR3 loop spans 13 amino acids. The CDR3, as DNA: TGTGCCGGCCGGGGGGGCGCATCAGAGACCCAGTACTTC. Amino acid sequence: CAGRGGASETQYF.

The chain recombines TRBV7-9 with TRBJ2-1, with TRBD2 matching over 7 bases. The CDR3 is 13 amino acids. Germline V gene sequence: CDR1 SEHNR, CDR2 FQNEAQ (reference sequence). V was pared by 8 bases and J by 4 bases, with 5 bases of the junction left unmatched. The CDR3 DNA follows: TGTGCCAGCCGCAGCGGGGAATACAATGAGCAGTTCTTC. It translates to CASRSGEYNEQFF.

The chain couples TRBV27 to TRBJ2-1, with a weak D call TRBD2 (6 bases). CDR3 length: 14 amino acids. Trimming took off 5 bases at V and 13 bases at J, with 21 bases between the two ends. Per germline, CDR1 MNHEY and CDR2 SMNVEV (reference sequence). Here the CDR3 DNA reads TGTGCCAGCAGTGCATTTACGGGACTCACTGATCAGTTCTTC. Translating it yields CASSAFTGLTDQFF.

This clone has just a few counts. This chain uses TRBV5-1 with TRBJ1-1; perhaps TRBD1 as D (6 bases). Germline values: CDR1 SGHRS, CDR2 YFSETQ. V was shortened by 7 bases and J by 5 bases, with 15 bases between the two germline ends. This CDR3 spans 13 amino acids. The CDR3 nucleotides are TGCGCCAGCGGACGCAGGGGAGGGACTGAAGCTTTCTTT. Its protein product is CASGRRGGTEAFF.